This TCR beta chain was recovered during a study of T cell responses to AZD1222 COVID-19 vaccine. Study overall: Analyses pooled second doses at about 4 or about 12 weeks. Study-wide findings and caveats: Donors were mostly white British, more females; clonal diversity possibly underestimated. Spike-specific TCRs gained breadth and depth after people received two AZD1222 doses. In all cases, repertoires were sampled only after the peak T cell response.

The CDR3 runs to 17 residues. Germline V gives CDR1 SGDLS, CDR2 YYNGEE. Germline trimming cut 4 bases from V and 3 bases from J; bases unmatched to any gene: 10. Sequencing used immunoSEQ multiplex PCR; TCRdb keeps in-frame clones, though not all of them. This table holds around 160,000 clones, about 91% found once. As concerns this clone: The antigen is undetermined.

The receptor comes from an adult in good health. This chain joins TRBV9 and TRBJ1-1, with 12 bases fitting TRBD1. The source was peripheral blood, collected on day 0 of AZD1222 vaccination. The CDR3 protein is CASSSTGQGAKYTEAFF. The DNA of the CDR3 is TGTGCCAGCAGCTCGACGGGACAGGGGGCAAAATACACTGAAGCTTTCTTT.